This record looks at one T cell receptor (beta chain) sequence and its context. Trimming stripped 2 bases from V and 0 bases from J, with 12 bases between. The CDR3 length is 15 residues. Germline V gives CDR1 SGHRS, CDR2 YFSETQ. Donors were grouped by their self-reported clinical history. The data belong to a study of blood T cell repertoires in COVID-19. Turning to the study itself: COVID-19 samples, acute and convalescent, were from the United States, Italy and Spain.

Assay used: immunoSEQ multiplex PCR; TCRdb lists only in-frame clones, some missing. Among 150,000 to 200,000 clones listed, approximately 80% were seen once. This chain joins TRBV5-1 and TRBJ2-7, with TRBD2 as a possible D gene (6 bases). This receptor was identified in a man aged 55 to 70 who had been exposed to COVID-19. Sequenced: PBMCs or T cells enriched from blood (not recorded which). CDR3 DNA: TGCGCCAGCAGCTTTGGGGGGAACCCCTCCTACGAGCAGTACTTC. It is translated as CASSFGGNPSYEQYF.